This T cell receptor beta chain was found in a study of early T cells in non-severe SARS-CoV-2 infection. Study overall: Sequencing was performed on bulk RNA from unsorted whole blood, leaving chains unpaired.

This clonotype was seen many times. TCRdb re-derived calls from the 5' RACE reads in MiXCR, one entry per CDR3 protein. The sample has over 90,000 distinct CDR3 sequences; less than 15% are singletons. The clonotype was recovered from an adult who was a healthcare worker with PCR-confirmed SARS-CoV-2 infection or an uninfected control (not recorded which). Sequenced: whole blood.

The CDR3 sequence is CASSFRLAETGELFF. The DNA for the CDR3 is TGTGCCAGCAGCTTTAGGCTAGCGGAGACCGGGGAGCTGTTTTTT. The chain recombines TRBV7-2 with TRBJ2-2, with 7 bases that match TRBD2. The CDR3 contains 15 residues. CDR1 and CDR2 from the germline V gene are SGHTA and FQGNSA. The trim removed 3 bases at V and 5 bases at J, leaving 6 bases unmatched.